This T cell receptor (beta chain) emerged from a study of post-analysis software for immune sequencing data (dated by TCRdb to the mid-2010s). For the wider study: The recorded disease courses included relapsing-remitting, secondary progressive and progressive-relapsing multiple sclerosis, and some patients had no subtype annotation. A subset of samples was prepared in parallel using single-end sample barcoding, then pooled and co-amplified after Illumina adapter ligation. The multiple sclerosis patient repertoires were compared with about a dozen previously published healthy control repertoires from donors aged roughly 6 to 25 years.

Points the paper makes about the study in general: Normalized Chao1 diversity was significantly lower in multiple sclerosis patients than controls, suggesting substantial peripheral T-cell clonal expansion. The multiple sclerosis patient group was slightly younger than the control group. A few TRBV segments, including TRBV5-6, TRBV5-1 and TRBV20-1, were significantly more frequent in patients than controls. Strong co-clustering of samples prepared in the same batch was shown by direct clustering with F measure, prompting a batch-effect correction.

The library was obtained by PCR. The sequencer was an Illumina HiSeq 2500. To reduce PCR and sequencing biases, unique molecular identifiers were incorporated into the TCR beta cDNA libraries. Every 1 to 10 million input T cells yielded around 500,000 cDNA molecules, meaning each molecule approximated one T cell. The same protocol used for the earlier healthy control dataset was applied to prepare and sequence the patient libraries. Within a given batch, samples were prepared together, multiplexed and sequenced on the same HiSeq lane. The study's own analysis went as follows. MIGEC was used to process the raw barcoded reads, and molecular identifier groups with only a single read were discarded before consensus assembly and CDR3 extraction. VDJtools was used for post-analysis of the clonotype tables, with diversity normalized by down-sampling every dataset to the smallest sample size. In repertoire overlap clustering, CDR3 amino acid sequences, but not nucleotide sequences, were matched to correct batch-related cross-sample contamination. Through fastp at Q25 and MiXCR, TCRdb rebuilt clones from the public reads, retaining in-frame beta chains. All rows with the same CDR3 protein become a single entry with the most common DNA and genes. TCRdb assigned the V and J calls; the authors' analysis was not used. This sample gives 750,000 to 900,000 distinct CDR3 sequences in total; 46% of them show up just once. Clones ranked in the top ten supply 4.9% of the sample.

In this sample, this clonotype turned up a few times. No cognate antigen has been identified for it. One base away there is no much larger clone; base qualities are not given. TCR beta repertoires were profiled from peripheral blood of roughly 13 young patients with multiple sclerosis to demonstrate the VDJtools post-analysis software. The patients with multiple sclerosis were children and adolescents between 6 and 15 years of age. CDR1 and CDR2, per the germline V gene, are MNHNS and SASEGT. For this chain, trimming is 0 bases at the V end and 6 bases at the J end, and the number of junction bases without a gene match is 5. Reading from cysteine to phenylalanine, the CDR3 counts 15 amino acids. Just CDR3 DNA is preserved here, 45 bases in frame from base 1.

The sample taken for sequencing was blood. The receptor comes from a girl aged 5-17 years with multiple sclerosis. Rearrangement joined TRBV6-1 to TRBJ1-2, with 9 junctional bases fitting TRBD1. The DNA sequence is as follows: TGTGCCAGCAGTGAAGCGGGACAGGGATCGCATGGCTACACCTTC. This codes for CASSEAGQGSHGYTF.